The 27 T cell receptor beta chains reported below all come from one sample, sequenced in a study of cytomegalovirus exposure and HLA in healthy donors. The PCR contained 60 Vbeta and 13 Jbeta primers. Using immunoSEQ multiplex PCR, the repertoire was profiled, and TCRdb retains in-frame clones only, with some absent. Of approximately 170,000 clones listed, over 70% are singletons. The sample comprised PBMCs. These receptor sequences come from a man aged 50-60 years in good health and CMV-seropositive.

This clone was detected once. The CDR3 DNA sequence: TGTGCCAGCTCACTTCAGGGGAGGGGGAACACTGAAGCTTTCTTT. It encodes CASSLQGRGNTEAFF. This chain connects TRBV18 to TRBJ1-1; a possible D gene is TRBD1 (6 bases). Germline V lookup: CDR1 KGHSH, CDR2 LQKENI. The CDR3 has 15 residues. The V gene lost 4 bases and the J gene lost 1 base, with 13 bases spanning the gap. Supplemented by reference TRBV18 and TRBJ1-1, the full variable domain reads NAGVMQNPRHLVRRRGQEARLRCSPMKGHSHVYWYRQLPEEGLKFMVYLQKENIIDESGMPKERFSAEFPKEGPSILRIQQVVRGDSAAYFCASSLQGRGNTEAFFGQGTRLTVV.

The genes are TRBV6-5 and TRBJ1-1; unclear D gene. V lost 0 bases, J lost 8 bases, and 10 bases lay in between. Germline loops: CDR1 MNHEY, CDR2 SVGAGI. The CDR3 contains 13 residues. CDR3 sequence (DNA): TGTGCCAGCAGTTACTCGATGCACCAGGAAGCTTTCTTT. It codes for CASSYSMHQEAFF.

This chain connects TRBV27 to TRBJ1-6; tentative D call: TRBD1 (6 bases). Trimming cost V 9 bases and J 13 bases, with 19 bases left between them. Germline V gene data show CDR1 as MNHEY and CDR2 as SMNVEV (reference sequence). The CDR3 totals 13 residues. The CDR3 reads CASSGGLALPLHF. The CDR3 bases are TGTGCCAGTAGCGGGGGGCTGGCTCTTCCCCTCCACTTT.

The chain is built from TRBV7-2 and TRBJ2-1; D is possibly TRBD2 (5 bases). The germline V gene encodes CDR1 SGHTA and CDR2 FQGNSA. Trimming pared 0 bases from V and 3 bases from J, leaving 12 bases between. The CDR3 runs to 16 residues. CDR3 DNA sequence: TGTGCCAGCAGCTTAGCGTCAGCGGATTACTACAATGAGCAGTTCTTC. Protein sequence: CASSLASADYYNEQFF.

This sequence joins TRBV11-2 and TRBJ1-2; D is undetermined. The V end lost 2 bases, the J end lost 4 bases, and 8 bases lay between the germline ends. CDR3 length: 13 residues. Germline loops: CDR1 SGHAT, CDR2 FQNNGV. CDR3 DNA sequence: TGTGCCAGCAGCTTATCCCCCCTCTATGGCTACACCTTC. Amino acid sequence: CASSLSPLYGYTF.

The chain joins TRBV18 to TRBJ2-1, with TRBD1 matching over 8 bases. Germline assignment: CDR1 KGHSH and CDR2 LQKENI. The CDR3 loop spans 15 amino acids. The V segment lost 1 base and the J segment 7 bases; nucleotides outside the gene matches: 6. The CDR3 loop reads CASSPLGTGRNEQFF. CDR3 bases: TGTGCCAGCTCACCACTCGGGACAGGCAGGAATGAGCAGTTCTTC.

The chain combines TRBV20-1 with TRBJ1-2; D not certain. CDR3 length: 11 residues. Between the trimmed V and J ends, which lost 6 bases and 7 bases, there was a span of 12 bases. CDR1 is DFQATT and CDR2 is SNEGSKA in the germline V gene (reference sequence). The CDR3 DNA reads as TGCAGTGCCGCCACAGTTCGTGGCTACACCTTC. This codes for CSAATVRGYTF.

This chain uses TRBV7-2 with TRBJ2-1, with TRBD2 identical over 10 bases. Germline V gene sequence: CDR1 SGHTA, CDR2 FQGNSA. Trimming took 5 bases from V and 5 from J; bases not matched to a gene: 6. The CDR3 spans 15 residues. CDR3: CASSRSGRVNNEQFF. The CDR3 region has the DNA TGTGCCAGCAGCCGCAGCGGGAGGGTGAACAATGAGCAGTTCTTC. The whole variable domain, remainder taken from reference TRBV7-2 and TRBJ2-1, is GAGVSQSPSNKVTEKGKDVELRCDPISGHTALYWYRQSLGQGLEFLIYFQGNSAPDKSGLPSDRFSAERTGGSVSTLTIQRTQQEDSAVYLCASSRSGRVNNEQFFGPGTRLTVL.

To note about this clone: The same CDR3 also results from other DNA sequences found in this sample. The chain has TRBV23-1 and TRBJ1-5; D perhaps matches TRBD1 (5 bases). TRBV23-1 qualifies as an ORF whose function is uncertain. This CDR3 is 17 amino acids long. Trimming took 0 bases from V and 4 from J, leaving 16 bases between them. The CDR3 DNA sequence: TGCGCCAGCAGTCAATCGGAGGGCCTCCGGGGGAATCAGCCCCAGCATTTT. Translating gives CASSQSEGLRGNQPQHF.

In its sample, this clone was seen a few times. The chain recombines TRBV2 with TRBJ1-1; 7 bases are shared with TRBD1. This CDR3 contains 14 residues. Per germline, CDR1 SNHLY and CDR2 FYNNEI. Trimming removed 4 bases from V and 0 bases from J; junction bases left unmatched: 2. CDR3 DNA sequence: TGTGCCAGCAGTGCACAGGGGATGAACACTGAAGCTTTCTTT. Translated, it gives CASSAQGMNTEAFF.

J is TRBJ1-5 and V is TRBV6-1; 8 bases line up with TRBD1. The germline gives CDR1 MNHNS, CDR2 SASEGT. The CDR3 runs to 17 residues. Trimming removed 4 bases from V and 0 bases from J; junction bases left unmatched: 8. The chain's CDR3 is CASSGGTGLYSNQPQHF. CDR3 coding DNA: TGTGCCAGCAGTGGGGGGACAGGACTATATAGCAATCAGCCCCAGCATTTT.

The chain recombines TRBV18 with TRBJ2-3; a possible D gene is TRBD1 (5 bases). Germline V gene sequence: CDR1 KGHSH, CDR2 LQKENI. The CDR3 is 13 amino acids. Trimming stripped 1 base from V and 15 bases from J, with 17 bases between. The chain's CDR3 is CASSPLEEQVRYF. The CDR3 region has the DNA TGTGCCAGCTCACCACTTGAGGAACAGGTCAGATATTTT.

The rearrangement joins TRBV27 to TRBJ1-5; TRBD1 agrees at 8 bases. In germline, CDR1 is MNHEY, CDR2 SMNVEV (reference sequence). V dropped 3 bases and J dropped 9; count of bases not matched to a gene: 7. The CDR3 is 14 amino acids. The CDR3: CASSFRQGPWPQHF. The DNA of the CDR3 is TGTGCCAGCAGTTTCCGACAGGGGCCCTGGCCCCAGCATTTT.

A single count supports this clone. The rearrangement joins TRBV19 to TRBJ1-4, with a weak D call TRBD1 (6 bases). CDR1 is LNHDA and CDR2 is SQIVND in the germline V gene (reference sequence). The CDR3 has 15 amino acids. V was shortened by 0 bases and J by 8 bases, with 13 bases between the two germline ends. The CDR3 loop is CASSIEQGNEEKLFF. CDR3 DNA: TGTGCCAGTAGTATAGAACAGGGAAATGAAGAAAAACTGTTTTTT.

J is TRBJ1-5 and V is TRBV6-5; D uncertain. V was pared by 6 bases and J by 0 bases, with 12 bases between. The CDR3 totals 15 residues. Germline lookup yields CDR1 MNHEY and CDR2 SVGAGI. Here the CDR3 reads CASSPNGGSNQPQHF. The CDR3 DNA reads TGTGCCAGCAGCCCAAATGGCGGTAGCAATCAGCCCCAGCATTTT.

The chain has TRBV5-6 and TRBJ1-6, with 9 bases that match TRBD1. CDR1 is SGHDT, CDR2 YYEEEE, per germline. V was pared by 7 bases and J by 9 bases, with 14 bases of the junction left unmatched. There are 16 residues in the CDR3. CDR3 sequence: CASYSLDRGIGSPLHF. In nucleotides, the CDR3 is TGTGCCAGCTATTCCCTCGACAGGGGGATTGGTTCACCCCTCCACTTT.

Worth noting for this clone: The same CDR3 also results from other DNA sequences found in this sample. The chain couples TRBV30 to TRBJ1-5, with unresolved D. V lost 5 bases to trimming and J lost 4 bases, with 12 bases between them. The CDR3 runs to 13 residues. CDR1 and CDR2 (germline): GTSNPN, SVGIG (reference sequence). This CDR3 is CAWSGRENQPQHF. Here the CDR3 DNA reads TGTGCCTGGTCAGGACGGGAAAATCAGCCCCAGCATTTT.

The chain is built from TRBV6-5 and TRBJ1-3, with a possible D match to TRBD1 (6 bases). Germline CDR1 reads MNHEY; CDR2 reads SVGAGI. V was clipped by 2 bases and J by 2 bases, with 10 bases between them. This CDR3 is built from 15 residues. The CDR3 spells CASSYGGHTGNTIYF. CDR3 nucleotide sequence: TGTGCCAGCAGTTACGGGGGCCATACTGGAAACACCATATATTTT.

Turning to this clone: Germline is not matched at one junction end, which may reflect a read error. The CDR3 sequence is CASSYRAPRGAVF. The CDR3 nucleotides are TGTGCCAGCAGCTACAGGGCACCCCGGGGAGCTGTTTTT. The chain recombines TRBV11-3 with TRBJ2-2; maybe TRBD1 (6 bases). The CDR3 has 13 amino acids. In germline, CDR1 is SGHNT, CDR2 YENEEA.

This clone was seen a single time. The rearrangement links TRBV2 to TRBJ1-2; 8 bases are a match to TRBD1. J lost 3 bases, V lost 4 bases, and 4 bases had no gene match. There are 14 residues in the CDR3. Germline V gene lookup returns CDR1 SNHLY and CDR2 FYNNEI. This CDR3 reads CASSAQQGDYGYTF. The CDR3 bases are TGTGCCAGCAGTGCTCAACAGGGGGACTATGGCTACACCTTC.

The chain is built from TRBV6-1 and TRBJ2-2, with D hard to call. The CDR3 sequence is 14 residues long. V lost 6 bases and J 0 bases, leaving 8 bases between the germline ends. Germline CDR1 reads MNHNS; CDR2 reads SASEGT. CDR3 nucleotides: TGTGCCAGCAGACTCGACTCGAACACCGGGGAGCTGTTTTTT. Amino acid sequence: CASRLDSNTGELFF.

V is TRBV7-2 and J is TRBJ2-7; TRBD2 aligns across 8 bases. Trimming at V came to 3 bases and at J to 1 base, leaving 2 bases not matched to a gene. The germline V gene has CDR1 SGHTA and CDR2 FQGNSA. The CDR3 has 14 amino acids. The CDR3 DNA reads as TGTGCCAGCAGCTTGCAGCGGGAGTCCTACGAGCAGTACTTC. Translating gives CASSLQRESYEQYF. Based on the CDR3 plus reference TRBV7-2 and TRBJ2-7, the full variable domain is GAGVSQSPSNKVTEKGKDVELRCDPISGHTALYWYRQSLGQGLEFLIYFQGNSAPDKSGLPSDRFSAERTGGSVSTLTIQRTQQEDSAVYLCASSLQRESYEQYFGPGTRLTVT.

The chain uses TRBV6-5 and TRBJ2-7, with 7 positions matching TRBD1. V gave up 0 bases and J gave up 3 bases; unmatched junction bases: 8. Germline values: CDR1 MNHEY, CDR2 SVGAGI. This CDR3 is 16 amino acids long. The CDR3, as DNA: TGTGCCAGCAGTTACTCGGCGACAGGGAGTTTCTACGAGCAGTACTTC. The encoded protein is CASSYSATGSFYEQYF.

This rearrangement joins TRBV10-3 to TRBJ1-1; D is perhaps TRBD1 (6 bases). Trimming pared 4 bases from V and 0 bases from J, leaving 9 bases between. The CDR3 is 14 residues long. Germline CDR1 ENHRY, CDR2 SYGVKD. The DNA for the CDR3 is TGTGCCATCAGTGGTGGGACACTGAACACTGAAGCTTTCTTT. This encodes CAISGGTLNTEAFF.

The J gene is TRBJ1-1, the V gene TRBV6-5, with 7 bases lining up with TRBD1. Germline V CDR1 and CDR2: MNHEY, SVGAGI. Trimming cost V 7 bases and J 1 base; bases outside gene matches: 6. The CDR3 loop spans 14 amino acids. CDR3 amino acids: CASNFQGGNTEAFF. The CDR3 nucleotides read TGTGCCAGCAATTTTCAGGGGGGGAACACTGAAGCTTTCTTT.

This chain uses TRBV7-2 with TRBJ2-2; the match to TRBD1 covers 8 bases. CDR1 and CDR2 from the germline V gene are SGHTA and FQGNSA. Trimming removed 6 bases from V and 6 bases from J; junction bases left unmatched: 6. The CDR3 totals 14 residues. CDR3 sequence: CASSPTGESGELFF. CDR3 in DNA: TGTGCCAGCAGTCCGACAGGGGAGTCCGGGGAGCTGTTTTTT.

This clone was observed a handful of times. The junction does not match germline at one end; this may be a read error. The gene calls are TRBV28 and TRBJ1-5; tentative D call: TRBD1 (6 bases). CDR1 and CDR2 from the germline V gene are MDHEN and SYDVKM. This CDR3 has 14 residues. The CDR3 sequence is CAISSGDSNQPQHF. In nucleotides, the CDR3 is TGTGCCATCAGTTCAGGGGATAGCAATCAGCCCCAGCATTTT. Full variable domain (outside the CDR3, taken from reference TRBV28 and TRBJ1-5): DVKVTQSSRYLVKRTGEKVFLECVQDMDHENMFWYRQDPGLGLRLIYFSYDVKMKEKGDIPEGYSVSREKKERFSLILESASTNQTSMYLCAISSGDSNQPQHFGDGTRLSIL.